This TCR beta chain was identified during a study of blood T cell repertoires in COVID-19. With 0 bases removed from V and 7 bases from J, the gap between germline ends came to 7 bases. CDR1 and CDR2 (germline): SGHRS, YFSETQ. The CDR3 contains 12 residues. Clinical history as reported by participants underpinned cohort assignment. Profiling relied on immunoSEQ multiplex PCR, and the TCRdb table lists in-frame clones only, not all of them. Of under 300,000 clones detected, roughly 88% appear once; the ten largest clones hold approximately 2.5%. The source of this sequence is a woman in her 40s with acute COVID-19. Sequenced input: PBMCs or T cells enriched from blood (not recorded which). The rearrangement uses TRBV5-1 and TRBJ1-1; D gene ambiguous. CDR3 sequence: CASSLVQNEAFF. In DNA form, the CDR3 reads TGCGCCAGCAGCTTGGTCCAGAATGAAGCTTTCTTT.